The present TCR beta chain was sequenced within a study of metastatic and nonmetastatic thyroid tumors. Across the whole study: The authors compared repertoires across blood and tumor or nodule tissue from malignant and benign thyroid patients. General study results and limits: Within blood and tumor, benign nodules reportedly had significantly lower TCR beta diversity than malignant thyroid tumors did.

In the original workflow: For papillary thyroid cancer, a distant-metastasis classifier was constructed from CDR3 differences observed across clinicopathological groups. With MiXCR, TCRdb reprocessed the PCR reads. These V and J calls originate from TCRdb's pipeline instead of the authors' own analysis. The sample holds about 28,000 clones, over 20% seen once. The ends lost 5 bases at V and 2 bases at J; junction bases unmatched: 5. Germline CDR1 is DFQATT and CDR2 is SNEGSKA (reference sequence). The CDR3 runs 13 residues. This clone is medium-sized in the sample. What it binds is not known. The entire patient cohort was treatment-naive prior to thyroid surgery.

What was sequenced was blood. This clonotype was sampled from a female donor with papillary thyroid cancer or a benign thyroid nodule (not recorded which). Some clones in this sample may be carry-over from other donors' samples. This chain connects TRBV20-1 to TRBJ2-7, with TRBD1 matching over 8 bases. DNA of the CDR3: TGCAGTGCTTGGGACAGGACAACCTACGAGCAGTACTTC. It codes for CSAWDRTTYEQYF.